These 8 T cell receptor beta chains came from one sample sequenced in a study of early T cells in non-severe SARS-CoV-2 infection. TCRdb used MiXCR to reprocess the 5' RACE reads, holding one entry per CDR3 protein. The sample carries more than 30,000 distinct CDR3 sequences, around 6.1% recorded once. The sequencing input was whole blood. The receptors originated from an adult who was a healthcare worker with PCR-confirmed SARS-CoV-2 infection or an uninfected control (not recorded which).

Ten or more counts support this clonotype. The chain carries TRBV30 and TRBJ1-1; D is ambiguous. CDR3 length equals 11 residues. Per germline, CDR1 GTSNPN and CDR2 SVGIG (reference sequence). V was trimmed by 4 bases and J by 4 bases, leaving 7 bases between them. As DNA, the CDR3 is TGTGCCTGGAAGAGGTTCACTGAAGCTTTCTTT. Encoded protein: CAWKRFTEAFF. Full variable domain (remainder filled in from reference TRBV30 and TRBJ1-1): SQTIHQWPATLVQPVGSPLSLECTVEGTSNPNLYWYRQAAGRGLQLLFYSVGIGQISSEVPQNLSASRPQDRQFILSSKKLLLSDSGFYLCAWKRFTEAFFGQGTRLTVV.

Points on this clonotype: Possible read error: a much larger clone is one base away. The chain uses TRBV7-2 and TRBJ2-7; TRBD2 matches at 9 bases. Germline CDR1 is SGHTA and CDR2 is FQGNSA. The CDR3 totals 16 residues. The V and J ends lost 5 bases and 0 bases, in that order; junction bases with no gene match: 8. DNA of the CDR3: TGTGCCAGCAGCCCATGGATTAGCGGGGGCTCCTACGAGCAGTACTTC. Amino acids: CASSPWISGGSYEQYF.

V gene TRBV27 combines with J gene TRBJ2-7, with D possibly being TRBD2 (5 bases). V lost 5 bases and J 0 bases, leaving 14 bases between the germline ends. The CDR3 spans 15 residues. Looked up from germline, CDR1 is MNHEY and CDR2 is SMNVEV (reference sequence). The CDR3 is CASSPGLFSSYEQYF. The CDR3 region has the DNA TGTGCCAGCAGTCCAGGACTTTTCTCCTCCTACGAGCAGTACTTC.

In this sample, this clonotype turned up many times. The chain is built from TRBV9 and TRBJ2-1; TRBD2 matches at 8 bases. The CDR3 consists of 14 residues. After removal of 2 bases from V and 7 bases from J, the junction contained 5 bases not matched to a gene. The germline CDR1 and CDR2 sequences are SGDLS and YYNGEE. Written as DNA, the CDR3 is TGTGCCAGCAGCGTTAGCGGGGATGCTAATGAGCAGTTCTTC. Its protein product is CASSVSGDANEQFF.

To note about this clonotype: A much larger clone is a single base away; this may be a read error. This chain connects TRBV4-3 to TRBJ1-1; 9 bases are shared with TRBD1. The germline V gene encodes CDR1 LGHNA and CDR2 YSLEER. The CDR3 extends over 15 amino acids. CDR3 sequence reads: CACSLNRGQNTEAFF. CDR3 sequence (DNA): TGCGCCTGCAGCCTAAACAGGGGGCAGAACACTGAAGCTTTCTTT.

This clonotype came up many times. CDR3 loop: CASSPQGQGGNTIYF. For the CDR3, the DNA is TGTGCCAGCAGCCCCCAAGGGCAGGGAGGAAACACCATATATTTT. The chain recombines TRBV7-2 with TRBJ1-3, with D possibly TRBD1 on 5 matching bases. This CDR3 comprises 15 residues. V dropped 5 bases and J dropped 4 bases, with 15 bases sitting between them. Germline assignment: CDR1 SGHTA and CDR2 FQGNSA.

The sample holds many counts of this clonotype. CDR3 sequence: CASRLAGGPYNEQFF. The CDR3 DNA reads TGTGCCAGCAGACTAGCGGGAGGCCCCTACAATGAGCAGTTCTTC. The rearrangement links TRBV2 to TRBJ2-1, with 12 bases aligning to TRBD2. Germline-derived CDR1 and CDR2 are SNHLY and FYNNEI. Trimming at V came to 6 bases and at J to 2 bases, leaving 2 bases not matched to a gene. The CDR3 extends over 15 amino acids.

This clonotype occurred many times. The chain has TRBV12-5 and TRBJ2-5; 7 nucleotides line up with TRBD1. The CDR3 extends over 15 amino acids. Germline assignment: CDR1 LGHNT and CDR2 FRNRAP. V lost 3 bases, J lost 2 bases, and 6 bases stayed unmatched. CDR3 nucleotides: TGTGCTAGTGGTTTTAAGGGACAGAAACAAGAGACCCAGTACTTC. Translating gives CASGFKGQKQETQYF.